This T cell receptor beta chain was captured in a study of T cells in women clearing cervical HPV infection. V trimming: 8 bases; J trimming: 6 bases; junction bases outside the gene matches: 12. The V gene's germline CDR1 is ENHRY and CDR2 SYGVKD. The CDR3 has 15 residues. Sequencing was performed with immunoSEQ multiplex PCR; in TCRdb, only in-frame clones are kept and a portion is missing. Recorded here are approximately 23,000 clones; the top ten clones represent more than 9%. This clone counts as medium-sized (0.01 to 0.1%) by frequency. The read gets to within 3 residues of the CDR3 end, and the germline J gene fills in the rest.

The receptor was derived from a woman aged 18-70 years with a cervical HPV16 infection that either progressed to CIN3+ or cleared (not recorded which). V gene TRBV10-3 combines with J gene TRBJ2-1; TRBD2 matches at 8 bases. Source material: blood buffy coat. The CDR3 loop is CAIYSVVAGSNEQFF. The sequenced part of the CDR3 DNA is TGTGCCATCTACTCAGTGGTAGCGGGGAGCAATGAG.